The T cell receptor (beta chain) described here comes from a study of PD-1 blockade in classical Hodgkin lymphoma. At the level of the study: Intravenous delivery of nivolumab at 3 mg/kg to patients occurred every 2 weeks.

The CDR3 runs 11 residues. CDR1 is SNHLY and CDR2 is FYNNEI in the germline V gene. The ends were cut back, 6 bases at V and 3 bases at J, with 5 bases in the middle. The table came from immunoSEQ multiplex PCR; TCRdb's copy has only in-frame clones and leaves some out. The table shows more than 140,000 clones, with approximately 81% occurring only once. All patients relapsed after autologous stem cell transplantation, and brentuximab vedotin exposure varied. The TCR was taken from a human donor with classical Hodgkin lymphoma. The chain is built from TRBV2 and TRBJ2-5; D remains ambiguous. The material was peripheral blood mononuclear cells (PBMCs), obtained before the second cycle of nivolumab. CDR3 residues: CASRGEETQYF. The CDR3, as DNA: TGTGCCAGCAGGGGTGAAGAGACCCAGTACTTC.